The sequence of this TCR beta chain was determined in a study of T cells after yellow fever vaccination. This clonotype has ten or more counts. Using its own MiXCR run on the 5' RACE reads, TCRdb lists one record per CDR3 protein. The repertoire has 250,000 or so distinct CDR3 sequences, approximately 3.5% of them found once; the top ten carry about 20%. The CDR3 has 18 amino acids. V was clipped by 2 bases and J by 4 bases, with 21 bases between them. CDR1 and CDR2 (germline): SGHAT, FQNNGV. This receptor was identified in a man between 18 and 29 years old who received the YFV17D yellow fever vaccine. The chain employs TRBV11-2 and TRBJ1-5, with D hard to call. Sequencing was performed on PBMCs, taken 15 days after the yellow fever booster vaccination. The CDR3 DNA reads TGTGCCAGCAGCTTATCCAGTATTAGACGAGGCCTTAATCAGCCCCAGCATTTT. Translating gives CASSLSSIRRGLNQPQHF. Combining the CDR3 with reference TRBV11-2 and TRBJ1-5 gives the whole variable domain EAGVAQSPRYKIIEKRQSVAFWCNPISGHATLYWYQQILGQGPKLLIQFQNNGVVDDSQLPKDRFSAERLKGVDSTLKIQPAKLEDSAVYLCASSLSSIRRGLNQPQHFGDGTRLSIL.